These 27 T cell receptor beta chains came from one sample sequenced in a study of CD8 T cells in Susac syndrome. An amount of RNA that ranged from roughly 0.5 to 1 ug was reverse transcribed with random hexamers. TCRdb fed the immunoSEQ multiplex PCR reads into MiXCR, producing one record per CDR3 protein. Among roughly 130,000 distinct CDR3 sequences listed, 96% were seen once. Material: CD4+ T cells from PBMCs. The receptors here all came from a human donor with Susac syndrome.

This chain connects TRBV5-1 to TRBJ2-1, with 9 bases lining up with TRBD2. Germline CDR1 and CDR2: SGHRS and YFSETQ. The CDR3 loop spans 15 amino acids. V trimming: 5 bases; J trimming: 2 bases; junction bases outside the gene matches: 5. DNA for the CDR3: TGCGCCAGCAGGTGGCGGGAGGGCCCCTACAATGAGCAGTTCTTC. It specifies CASRWREGPYNEQFF.

The rearrangement joins TRBV5-6 to TRBJ2-3; D call uncertain. Germline CDR1 and CDR2: SGHDT and YYEEEE. V lost 1 base, J lost 7 bases, and 13 bases lay in between. The CDR3 runs 14 residues. CDR3 sequence: CASSLPDPSYTQYF. The DNA for the CDR3 is TGTGCCAGCAGCTTGCCCGACCCCAGCTATACGCAGTATTTT.

This clonotype was observed once. The genes are TRBV20-1 and TRBJ2-5; D is possibly TRBD1 (5 bases). This CDR3 region has 11 residues. Trimming pared 4 bases from V and 7 bases from J, leaving 10 bases between. Germline V CDR1 and CDR2: DFQATT, SNEGSKA (reference sequence). The CDR3 region is CSAIRGGTQYF. DNA for the CDR3: TGCAGTGCTATAAGGGGCGGGACCCAGTACTTC.

This chain joins TRBV5-1 and TRBJ1-2, with TRBD1 as a possible D gene (5 bases). Between the trimmed V and J ends, which lost 0 bases and 12 bases, there was a span of 12 bases. The CDR3 has 12 residues. Looked up from germline, CDR1 is SGHRS and CDR2 is YFSETQ. The CDR3, as DNA: TGCGCCAGCAGCTTGGGAGAGTCAGGGCACACCTTC. This encodes CASSLGESGHTF.

The J gene is TRBJ1-2, the V gene TRBV29-1; 8 nucleotides agree with TRBD1. J was trimmed by 5 bases and V by 4 bases; bases with no gene match: 9. The CDR3 has 14 amino acids. Germline CDR1 and CDR2: SQVTM and ANQGSEA. The CDR3 loop reads CSVAKLDREYGYTF. CDR3 bases: TGCAGCGTTGCGAAATTGGACAGGGAATATGGCTACACCTTC.

The genes are TRBV5-1 and TRBJ2-5; TRBD2 is a possible D gene (7 bases). The CDR3 has 14 residues. Germline-derived CDR1 and CDR2 are SGHRS and YFSETQ. V shed 0 bases and J shed 4 bases, with 10 bases lying between them. CDR3 region: CASSLAGGLETQYF. The CDR3 DNA reads TGCGCCAGCAGCTTGGCCGGGGGGCTAGAGACCCAGTACTTC.

V gene TRBV12-3 or TRBV12-4 combines with J gene TRBJ2-7, with D unclear. CDR3 length equals 14 residues. Deletions cut 1 base from V and 5 bases from J, with 12 bases between. The CDR3, as DNA: TGTGCCAGCAGTTTAGAGCTAACCCTTCACGAGCAGTACTTC. This codes for CASSLELTLHEQYF.

This chain joins TRBV20-1 and TRBJ2-7, with 10 bases that match TRBD1. V was pared by 2 bases and J by 6 bases, with 7 bases of the junction left unmatched. This CDR3 is built from 14 residues. Germline V gives CDR1 DFQATT, CDR2 SNEGSKA (reference sequence). CDR3 amino acids: CSARHRQGAGEQYF. The CDR3 nucleotides read TGCAGTGCTAGACACAGACAGGGGGCAGGCGAGCAGTACTTC.

This clonotype was recorded once. The gene calls are TRBV28 and TRBJ1-2, with D unclear. Germline-derived CDR1 and CDR2 are MDHEN and SYDVKM. The CDR3 loop spans 12 amino acids. Deletions cut 7 bases from V and 2 bases from J, with 8 bases between. CDR3 sequence reads: CASTAGNYGYTF. DNA of the CDR3: TGTGCCAGCACCGCGGGGAACTATGGCTACACCTTC.

The chain combines TRBV29-1 with TRBJ2-1, with D possibly TRBD1 on 7 matching bases. This CDR3 region has 18 residues. V lost 7 bases and J 4 bases, leaving 29 bases between the germline ends. Germline CDR1 SQVTM, CDR2 ANQGSEA. For the CDR3, the DNA is TGCAGCGGGAAAGGGACTTTCAAACAGGGGTTCAGTTACAATGAGCAGTTCTTC. This gives the protein CSGKGTFKQGFSYNEQFF.

The genes are TRBV19 and TRBJ1-2, with 9 positions matching TRBD1. Trimming cost V 1 base and J 2 bases; bases outside gene matches: 5. Per the germline V gene, CDR1 is LNHDA and CDR2 is SQIVND (reference sequence). The CDR3 has 16 residues. Written as DNA, the CDR3 is TGTGCCAGTAGTATAGCCTCGACAGGGGGAAACTATGGCTACACCTTC. It is translated as CASSIASTGGNYGYTF.

The V gene is TRBV15, the J gene TRBJ2-5; D uncertain. Trimming took off 5 bases at V and 1 base at J, with 17 bases between the two ends. CDR1 is LNHNV and CDR2 is YYDKDF in the germline V gene (reference sequence). The CDR3 is 16 amino acids. CDR3 bases: TGTGCCACCAGCCCTTCCAACTGGGAAGTCCAAGAGACCCAGTACTTC. It specifies CATSPSNWEVQETQYF. Variable domain in full (rest from reference TRBV15 and TRBJ2-5): DAMVIQNPRYQVTQFGKPVTLSCSQTLNHNVMYWYQQKSSQAPKLLFHYYDKDFNNEADTPDNFQSRRPNTSFCFLDIRSPGLGDTAMYLCATSPSNWEVQETQYFGPGTRLLVL.

The genes are TRBV5-1 and TRBJ2-1, with D possibly being TRBD2 (6 bases). The CDR3 sequence is 15 residues long. Germline assignment: CDR1 SGHRS and CDR2 YFSETQ. Trimming removed 6 bases at V and 5 bases at J, with 18 bases between. In nucleotides, the CDR3 is TGCGCCAGCAACACGGCGGGCGGGGCTGACAATGAGCAGTTCTTC. Translating it yields CASNTAGGADNEQFF. Together with reference TRBV5-1 and TRBJ2-1, the CDR3 gives the full variable domain: KAGVTQTPRYLIKTRGQQVTLSCSPISGHRSVSWYQQTPGQGLQFLFEYFSETQRNKGNFPGRFSGRQFSNSRSEMNVSTLELGDSALYLCASNTAGGADNEQFFGPGTRLTVL.

The genes are TRBV24-1 and TRBJ1-1, with D tentatively TRBD1 (5 bases). Germline V gene data show CDR1 as KGHDR and CDR2 as SFDVKD. The CDR3 is 12 residues long. Deletions cut 7 bases from V and 1 base from J, with 6 bases between. This chain's CDR3 is CATSRENTEAFF. The CDR3 DNA follows: TGTGCCACCAGCAGGGAGAACACTGAAGCTTTCTTT.

This sequence joins TRBV7-3 and TRBJ2-6; TRBD1 is a possible D gene (6 bases). CDR1 is SGHTA and CDR2 is FQGTGA in the germline V gene. The CDR3 has 19 amino acids. The V end was cut by 4 bases, the J end by 1 base, with 20 bases between. As DNA, the CDR3 is TGTGCCAGCAGCTCCCCCATGGGCAGGGGCCTTTCTGGGGCCAACGTCCTGACTTTC. It codes for CASSSPMGRGLSGANVLTF.

This chain connects TRBV19 to TRBJ2-7; 7 positions match TRBD2. Germline-derived CDR1 and CDR2 are LNHDA and SQIVND (reference sequence). The V gene end was trimmed by 5 bases and the J gene end by 3 bases; junction bases not matched to a gene: 7. This CDR3 has 14 amino acids. CDR3 sequence reads: CASSDEAGDYEQYF. In DNA, the CDR3 is TGTGCCAGTAGTGACGAGGCGGGGGACTACGAGCAGTACTTC.

The rearrangement uses TRBV5-1 and TRBJ2-1, with TRBD2 matching over 11 bases. The CDR3 is 16 residues long. Trimming took 0 bases from V and 4 from J; bases not matched to a gene: 3. The germline CDR1 and CDR2 sequences are SGHRS and YFSETQ. CDR3 DNA sequence: TGCGCCAGCAGCTTGGGGGGACTAGCGGTGTACAATGAGCAGTTCTTC. This sequence encodes CASSLGGLAVYNEQFF. Using reference TRBV5-1 and TRBJ2-1 for the parts outside the CDR3, the full variable domain is KAGVTQTPRYLIKTRGQQVTLSCSPISGHRSVSWYQQTPGQGLQFLFEYFSETQRNKGNFPGRFSGRQFSNSRSEMNVSTLELGDSALYLCASSLGGLAVYNEQFFGPGTRLTVL.

The rearrangement links TRBV29-1 to TRBJ2-7, with D unresolved. This CDR3 comprises 13 residues. V was clipped by 5 bases and J by 2 bases, with 13 bases between them. Per germline, CDR1 SQVTM and CDR2 ANQGSEA. CDR3: CSVKLDGPYEQYF. The DNA for the CDR3 is TGCAGCGTTAAACTGGACGGACCCTACGAGCAGTACTTC.

The J gene is TRBJ2-5, the V gene TRBV9, with a tentative D call TRBD2 (5 bases). This CDR3 is 15 amino acids long. V was clipped by 0 bases and J by 5 bases, with 14 bases between them. Germline V CDR1 and CDR2: SGDLS, YYNGEE. CDR3 sequence reads: CASSVGVEPGETQYF. In DNA, the CDR3 is TGTGCCAGCAGCGTAGGGGTCGAGCCGGGGGAGACCCAGTACTTC.

The gene calls are TRBV20-1 and TRBJ2-6; TRBD2 might be the D (6 bases). This CDR3 spans 18 amino acids. The germline V gene has CDR1 DFQATT and CDR2 SNEGSKA (reference sequence). V lost 5 bases, J lost 1 base, and 21 bases lay in between. The CDR3 sequence is CSAQSTLRGASGANVLTF. Written as DNA, the CDR3 is TGCAGTGCTCAATCAACCCTGCGGGGAGCGTCTGGGGCCAACGTCCTGACTTTC.

The chain employs TRBV11-2 and TRBJ2-7; D call uncertain. The CDR3 is 11 amino acids. The germline V gene has CDR1 SGHAT and CDR2 FQNNGV. The germline V and J ends were trimmed by 2 bases and 5 bases, with 4 bases remaining between them. The CDR3 here is CASSLYDEQYF. The CDR3 DNA reads as TGTGCCAGCAGCTTATACGACGAGCAGTACTTC.

The V and J genes are TRBV2 and TRBJ2-3; 8 bases align to TRBD2. V shed 5 bases and J 9 bases; nucleotides not matched to a gene: 7. Per the germline V gene, CDR1 is SNHLY and CDR2 is FYNNEI. There are 13 residues in the CDR3. The DNA for the CDR3 is TGTGCCAGCAGTCGTGTAGCGGGAACGACGCAGTATTTT. Its translation is CASSRVAGTTQYF.

The chain couples TRBV20-1 to TRBJ2-1; the match to TRBD2 covers 10 bases. J gave up 3 bases and V 3 bases, and 11 bases lay outside the gene matches. Per the germline V gene, CDR1 is DFQATT and CDR2 is SNEGSKA (reference sequence). The length of the CDR3 is 17 residues. Here the CDR3 DNA reads TGCAGTGCTAGCGGCCTAGCGGGAGTGGGAAACTACAATGAGCAGTTCTTC. Protein product: CSASGLAGVGNYNEQFF.

This chain connects TRBV18 to TRBJ1-1, with a possible D match to TRBD1 (5 bases). The CDR3 loop spans 15 amino acids. CDR1 is KGHSH, CDR2 LQKENI, per germline. V was clipped by 0 bases and J by 2 bases, with 10 bases between them. This CDR3 reads CASSPPGRINTEAFF. The CDR3 DNA sequence: TGTGCCAGCTCACCACCGGGACGGATTAACACTGAAGCTTTCTTT.

The CDR3 bases are TGTGCCAGCAGCCAAGTAGCGGACGGCACCGGGGAGCTGTTTTTT. This encodes CASSQVADGTGELFF. This chain joins TRBV4-2 and TRBJ2-2, with D tentatively TRBD2 (6 bases). CDR1 is LGHNA and CDR2 is YNFKEQ in the germline V gene. The CDR3 length is 15 residues. The germline V and J ends were trimmed by 1 base and 4 bases, with 10 bases remaining between them.

The V gene is TRBV6-1, the J gene TRBJ2-3, with 9 bases lining up with TRBD1. This CDR3 contains 15 residues. Germline V gene data show CDR1 as MNHNS and CDR2 as SASEGT. V shed 6 bases, J shed 3 bases, and the junction held 7 bases outside the gene matches. The CDR3 bases are TGTGCCAGCAGGCTCGGACAGGGGAGAACAGATACGCAGTATTTT. Translation: CASRLGQGRTDTQYF.

This clonotype was seen a single time. The V call is TRBV2, the J call TRBJ1-1, with D possibly matching TRBD1 (5 bases). Trimming took 4 bases from V and 4 from J, leaving 13 bases between them. CDR1 and CDR2 (germline): SNHLY, FYNNEI. This CDR3 comprises 14 residues. The CDR3 DNA reads as TGTGCCAGCAGTGTCGGGGCCGGGAGCACTGAAGCTTTCTTT. Its protein is CASSVGAGSTEAFF.